This T cell receptor (beta chain) was recorded in a study of T cell repertoires in cytomegalovirus infection. Overall study: Alongside well-studied HLA-B-restricted CMV epitopes, recently identified HLA-C-restricted CMV epitopes were also used. Based on public TCR beta signatures, there were indications of CMV infection and of a matching HLA type. Study-wide points: There were HLA-C-restricted CMV-specific TCR beta clonotypes dominating the ex vivo response.

TCRdb re-called the reads with MiXCR, one entry per CDR3 protein. Here the sample spans about 570,000 distinct CDR3 sequences, around 40% being singletons. This clonotype was found a few times. What it recognizes is unknown. Specimen: cultured PBMCs, collected from culture after CMV antigen stimulation. This clonotype was obtained from a human donor in good health (CMV status not recorded). Some clones in this sample may be carry-over from other donors' samples.

Here the CDR3 reads CASSTQGRTGELFF. The CDR3 DNA reads as TGTGCCAGCAGCACCCAGGGCCGAACCGGGGAGCTGTTTTTT. This chain uses TRBV7-9 with TRBJ2-2, with a possible D match to TRBD1 (5 bases). Per germline, CDR1 SEHNR and CDR2 FQNEAQ (reference sequence). Trimming pared 5 bases from V and 5 bases from J, leaving 12 bases between. CDR3 size: 14 residues.